A single sample is the source of the 5 T cell receptor beta chains below, sequenced in a study of blood T cell repertoires in COVID-19. Assay: immunoSEQ multiplex PCR; the TCRdb copy retains only in-frame clones and omits some. The sample gives 120,000 to 150,000 clones, about 80% of which show up once; around 8.6% is in the top ten. The sample comprised peripheral blood. The source is a human donor in a cohort sampled during active COVID-19.

This clone was found a few times. This rearrangement joins TRBV6-1 to TRBJ2-7; D uncertain. This CDR3 comprises 13 residues. V was shortened by 2 bases and J by 5 bases, with 10 bases between the two germline ends. Germline V gene data show CDR1 as MNHNS and CDR2 as SASEGT. The CDR3 nucleotides are TGTGCCAGCAGTGAAACAAAGCGACACGAGCAGTACTTC. It encodes CASSETKRHEQYF.

V gene TRBV2 combines with J gene TRBJ1-1, with D unresolved. Between the trimmed V and J ends, which lost 7 bases and 0 bases, there was a span of 12 bases. The length of the CDR3 is 14 residues. Germline CDR1 is SNHLY and CDR2 is FYNNEI. CDR3 protein: CASTNLQMNTEAFF. DNA of the CDR3: TGTGCCAGCACAAACCTCCAGATGAACACTGAAGCTTTCTTT.

The sample holds one count of this clone. The rearrangement joins TRBV3-1 (or the pseudogene TRBV3-2) to TRBJ1-4; 8 positions match TRBD1. V lost 4 bases to trimming and J lost 7 bases; unmatched junction nucleotides: 14. In germline, CDR1 is LGHDT, CDR2 YNNKEL (reference sequence). The CDR3 loop spans 17 amino acids. This CDR3 reads CASSLHSRTGKGEKLFF. Written as DNA, the CDR3 is TGTGCCAGCAGCCTCCACTCACGGACAGGGAAGGGTGAAAAACTGTTTTTT.

Here the CDR3 DNA reads TGTGCCAGCAGCCAAGGAGGTCGGGGATCCTACGAGCAGTACTTC. Translated, it gives CASSQGGRGSYEQYF. The V gene is TRBV14, the J gene TRBJ2-7; possible D gene TRBD2, 5 bases. V lost 1 base, J lost 1 base, and 11 bases lay in between. The CDR3 has 15 amino acids. Germline lookup yields CDR1 SGHDN and CDR2 FVKESK.

V is TRBV6-2 or TRBV6-3 and J is TRBJ2-3; perhaps TRBD1 as D (6 bases). The V end was cut by 2 bases, the J end by 2 bases, with 17 bases between. The CDR3 extends over 17 amino acids. The germline V gene encodes CDR1 MNHEY and CDR2 SVGEGT. CDR3 residues: CASSYEITGPITDTQYF. Here the CDR3 DNA reads TGTGCCAGCAGTTACGAAATCACAGGGCCCATCACAGATACGCAGTATTTT.